The 31 T cell receptor beta chains below all came from one sample that was sequenced in a study of cytomegalovirus exposure and HLA in healthy donors. It was with 60 Vbeta and 13 Jbeta primers that the PCR ran. The assay was immunoSEQ multiplex PCR, and TCRdb's table has in-frame clones only and misses some. Among around 200,000 clones listed, about 89% were seen once. Input material: PBMCs. The source is a young woman in good health and CMV-seronegative.

The chain combines TRBV4-1 with TRBJ2-3, with 11 nucleotides matching TRBD1. With 1 base clipped from V and 3 bases from J, the junction kept 6 bases outside the gene matches. The germline V gene has CDR1 MGHRA and CDR2 YSYEKL. The CDR3 is 17 amino acids. The CDR3 coding sequence is TGCGCCAGCAGCCAAGGTTCCTGGGACAGGGGGACAGATACGCAGTATTTT. This sequence encodes CASSQGSWDRGTDTQYF.

This clone has more than one count but fewer than ten. This chain connects TRBV7-3 to TRBJ2-5, with D maybe TRBD2 (6 bases). Looked up from germline, CDR1 is SGHTA and CDR2 is FQGTGA. The CDR3 has 13 amino acids. The ends were cut back, 3 bases at V and 5 bases at J, with 10 bases in the middle. CDR3 in amino acids: CASSLTRRETQYF. The DNA for the CDR3 is TGTGCCAGCAGCTTGACTAGAAGGGAGACCCAGTACTTC.

The chain joins TRBV4-3 to TRBJ2-1; perhaps TRBD2 as D (6 bases). This CDR3 spans 16 amino acids. Germline CDR1 reads LGHNA; CDR2 reads YSLEER. V was pared by 2 bases and J by 7 bases, with 18 bases between. The CDR3 DNA is TGCGCCAGCAGCCAATCGGGCGGGAATTCAGTAAATGAGCAGTTCTTC. Protein sequence: CASSQSGGNSVNEQFF.

The V and J genes are TRBV9 and TRBJ2-7, with D possibly TRBD2 on 6 matching bases. Germline-derived CDR1 and CDR2 are SGDLS and YYNGEE. V dropped 0 bases and J dropped 3 bases, with 16 bases sitting between them. The CDR3 totals 16 residues. The CDR3 here is CASSVGGPGSHYEQYF. The CDR3 DNA reads TGTGCCAGCAGCGTAGGGGGACCCGGGAGCCACTACGAGCAGTACTTC.

V usage is TRBV6-6 and J usage is TRBJ2-3; tentative D call: TRBD2 (6 bases). Germline V gene data show CDR1 as MNHNY and CDR2 as SVGAGI (reference sequence). The V end was cut by 5 bases, the J end by 2 bases, with 17 bases between. This CDR3 region has 16 residues. The CDR3 coding sequence is TGTGCCAGCAGTAGACTAGTTCCCTTCCTCACAGATACGCAGTATTTT. Its translation: CASSRLVPFLTDTQYF.

The V call is TRBV25-1, the J call TRBJ2-7; TRBD1 aligns across 8 bases. V trimming: 10 bases; J trimming: 5 bases; junction bases outside the gene matches: 16. The germline V gene has CDR1 MGHDK and CDR2 SYGVNS. The CDR3 runs to 15 residues. For the CDR3, the DNA is TGTGCCACAGGCTCAACCGGACAGGGCCTCGACGAGCAGTACTTC. It translates to CATGSTGQGLDEQYF.

This sequence joins TRBV4-2 and TRBJ1-6; 10 bases are a match to TRBD1. Looked up from germline, CDR1 is LGHNA and CDR2 is YNFKEQ. V was pared by 1 base and J by 11 bases, with 8 bases of the junction left unmatched. The CDR3 length is 16 residues. CDR3 DNA: TGTGCCAGCAGCCAAGTAAAAGACAGGGGGCCGACACCCCTCCACTTT. This sequence encodes CASSQVKDRGPTPLHF.

This chain links TRBV7-9 with TRBJ2-3, with 9 bases identical to TRBD1. V shed 3 bases, J shed 2 bases, and the junction held 9 bases outside the gene matches. In germline, CDR1 is SEHNR, CDR2 FQNEAQ (reference sequence). The CDR3 length is 17 residues. The CDR3 is CASSFSLRDRATDTQYF. The CDR3 coding sequence is TGTGCCAGCAGCTTTAGTTTGCGGGACAGGGCCACAGATACGCAGTATTTT.

This clone was counted only a few times. The V call is TRBV7-9, the J call TRBJ2-1, with a possible D match to TRBD2 (5 bases). Trimming stripped 5 bases from V and 8 bases from J, with 13 bases between. The CDR3 is made up of 13 amino acids. Germline V CDR1 and CDR2: SEHNR, FQNEAQ (reference sequence). The CDR3 is CASSRPERHEQFF. Written as DNA, the CDR3 is TGTGCCAGCAGCCGACCTGAGCGGCATGAGCAGTTCTTC.

This clone was recorded once. The chain combines TRBV19 with TRBJ2-1; no reliable D call. Germline V gene data show CDR1 as LNHDA and CDR2 as SQIVND (reference sequence). The CDR3 runs to 12 residues. Trimming pared 3 bases from V and 4 bases from J, leaving 4 bases between. CDR3 protein: CASSIFYNEQFF. CDR3 bases: TGTGCCAGTAGTATCTTTTACAATGAGCAGTTCTTC.

The chain's CDR3 is CASSFRDSAYEQYF. CDR3 DNA: TGCGCCAGCAGCTTCCGGGACTCAGCCTACGAGCAGTACTTC. The chain is built from TRBV5-1 and TRBJ2-7, with a possible D match to TRBD2 (6 bases). The V gene lost 2 bases and the J gene lost 2 bases, with 11 bases spanning the gap. Germline CDR1 SGHRS, CDR2 YFSETQ. The CDR3 has 14 amino acids.

The chain couples TRBV6-5 to TRBJ1-5; D uncertain. The CDR3 totals 13 residues. The V end lost 7 bases, the J end lost 9 bases, and 16 bases lay between the germline ends. Per germline, CDR1 MNHEY and CDR2 SVGAGI. Here the CDR3 reads CASMREGWVPQHF. CDR3 nucleotides: TGTGCCAGCATGCGGGAGGGATGGGTGCCCCAGCATTTT.

This chain uses TRBV27 with TRBJ2-2, with TRBD2 matching over 13 bases. Germline V gives CDR1 MNHEY, CDR2 SMNVEV (reference sequence). Unmatched junction bases numbered 16, after V lost 5 bases and J lost 7 bases. The CDR3 is made up of 19 amino acids. The CDR3 bases are TGTGCCAGCAGTCCCCAAAGGTCCGGGACTAGCGGGGTCGGCGGGGAGCTGTTTTTT. It yields the protein CASSPQRSGTSGVGGELFF.

V usage is TRBV4-2 and J usage is TRBJ1-2, with unresolved D. Germline V gene lookup returns CDR1 LGHNA and CDR2 YNFKEQ. V was clipped by 2 bases and J by 2 bases, with 6 bases between them. CDR3 length: 13 amino acids. This chain's CDR3 is CASSQRGNYGYTF. The CDR3 DNA sequence: TGTGCCAGCAGCCAAAGAGGGAACTATGGCTACACCTTC.

This chain joins TRBV2 and TRBJ1-6; TRBD1 agrees at 7 bases. J lost 4 bases, V lost 0 bases, and 9 bases had no gene match. Germline assignment: CDR1 SNHLY and CDR2 FYNNEI. CDR3 length: 18 residues. CDR3 sequence: CASSEAFFGTEYNSPLHF. The CDR3 DNA sequence: TGTGCCAGCAGTGAAGCCTTTTTCGGGACAGAGTATAATTCACCCCTCCACTTT.

The gene calls are TRBV5-5 and TRBJ2-3; 8 nucleotides align to TRBD1. This CDR3 has 17 amino acids. Germline CDR1 and CDR2: SGHKS and YYEKEE (reference sequence). With 4 bases clipped from V and 2 bases from J, the junction kept 12 bases outside the gene matches. This chain's CDR3 is CASSVYHGQGDTDTQYF. The CDR3 DNA follows: TGTGCCAGCAGCGTGTACCATGGACAGGGAGACACAGATACGCAGTATTTT.

This clone has at least ten counts. This sequence joins TRBV10-2 and TRBJ1-1; TRBD1 matches at 9 bases. The CDR3 totals 15 residues. V shed 6 bases, J shed 3 bases, and the junction held 8 bases outside the gene matches. CDR1 is WSHSY, CDR2 SAAADI, per germline. CDR3 nucleotides: TGCGCCAGCAGGGACACAGGGGGCCTATACACTGAAGCTTTCTTT. Amino acid sequence: CASRDTGGLYTEAFF.

This CDR3 reads CASSPPGLVTGELFF. DNA for the CDR3: TGTGCCAGCAGCCCACCCGGACTAGTGACCGGGGAGCTGTTTTTT. The chain is built from TRBV4-2 and TRBJ2-2, with 7 nucleotides matching TRBD2. This CDR3 comprises 15 residues. The V gene's germline CDR1 is LGHNA and CDR2 YNFKEQ. The V and J ends lost 4 bases and 5 bases, in that order; junction bases with no gene match: 7.

DNA of the CDR3: TGTGCCAGCAGTGAATGGGCCCCCAGCTACACCTTC. Protein product: CASSEWAPSYTF. The chain has TRBV2 and TRBJ1-2, with D unresolved. The CDR3 contains 12 residues. From germline, CDR1 is SNHLY and CDR2 FYNNEI. Trimming pared 2 bases from V and 9 bases from J, leaving 10 bases between.

The CDR3 loop is CASSLAGGQTEAFF. The DNA of the CDR3 is TGTGCCAGCAGCTTGGCCGGAGGTCAAACTGAAGCTTTCTTT. The chain has TRBV5-6 and TRBJ1-1; D unclear. Trimming stripped 0 bases from V and 5 bases from J, with 11 bases between. Germline-derived CDR1 and CDR2 are SGHDT and YYEEEE. The CDR3 is made up of 14 amino acids.

The chain uses TRBV11-3 and TRBJ2-3, with D hard to call. Germline V gives CDR1 SGHNT, CDR2 YENEEA. The CDR3 is 14 amino acids. Trimming removed 7 bases from V and 4 bases from J, with 15 bases in between. Here the CDR3 reads CASTRGASADTQYF. Here the CDR3 DNA reads TGTGCCAGCACCCGCGGAGCGAGCGCAGATACGCAGTATTTT.

The chain joins TRBV14 to TRBJ1-1; D perhaps matches TRBD1 (5 bases). V dropped 0 bases and J dropped 0 bases, with 17 bases sitting between them. This CDR3 has 18 amino acids. Germline-derived CDR1 and CDR2 are SGHDN and FVKESK. CDR3 in amino acids: CASSQEEWQGGMNTEAFF. The CDR3 nucleotides read TGTGCCAGCAGCCAAGAAGAATGGCAGGGCGGGATGAACACTGAAGCTTTCTTT.

Of note for this clone: The sample contains more than one DNA sequence encoding this CDR3. The V call is TRBV6-5, the J call TRBJ2-7; D may be TRBD1 (6 bases). V lost 1 base to trimming and J lost 2 bases, with 9 bases between them. In germline, CDR1 is MNHEY, CDR2 SVGAGI. The CDR3 spans 14 residues. DNA for the CDR3: TGTGCCAGCAGTTACTATCCAGGGGCCTACGAGCAGTACTTC. Encoded protein: CASSYYPGAYEQYF.

The V and J genes are TRBV5-6 and TRBJ2-7; D is perhaps TRBD2 (6 bases). Germline CDR1 is SGHDT and CDR2 is YYEEEE. The CDR3 sequence is 14 residues long. Trimming took 3 bases from V and 2 from J, leaving 12 bases between them. The CDR3, as DNA: TGTGCCAGCAGCTGGGGGACTTCGGCCTACGAGCAGTACTTC. Protein: CASSWGTSAYEQYF.

The chain recombines TRBV5-1 with TRBJ1-2; no firm D call. The CDR3 has 16 residues. V was trimmed by 5 bases and J by 5 bases, leaving 22 bases between them. Germline V lookup: CDR1 SGHRS, CDR2 YFSETQ. The CDR3 DNA reads as TGCGCCAGCAGGAAGACATCGGAGGAACCTTATTATGGCTACACCTTC. Protein product: CASRKTSEEPYYGYTF.

The V call is TRBV5-1, the J call TRBJ2-3, with a weak D call TRBD1 (7 bases). The CDR3 sequence is 14 residues long. Germline values: CDR1 SGHRS, CDR2 YFSETQ. The V end was cut by 5 bases, the J end by 6 bases, with 16 bases between. CDR3 residues: CASRRGAGGDTQYF. CDR3 nucleotides: TGCGCCAGCAGAAGGGGGGCAGGGGGGGATACGCAGTATTTT. The variable domain in full, completed from reference TRBV5-1 and TRBJ2-3, reads KAGVTQTPRYLIKTRGQQVTLSCSPISGHRSVSWYQQTPGQGLQFLFEYFSETQRNKGNFPGRFSGRQFSNSRSEMNVSTLELGDSALYLCASRRGAGGDTQYFGPGTRLTVL.

This chain uses TRBV19 with TRBJ2-5; TRBD2 matches at 7 bases. The CDR3 totals 14 residues. Looked up from germline, CDR1 is LNHDA and CDR2 is SQIVND (reference sequence). V was pared by 4 bases and J by 3 bases, with 5 bases of the junction left unmatched. The CDR3 DNA follows: TGTGCCAGTAGTAGGGGGGGACCGAAAGAGACCCAGTACTTC. The encoded protein is CASSRGGPKETQYF.

A single count supports this clone. The chain has TRBV19 and TRBJ2-1; 8 bases line up with TRBD2. V was pared by 2 bases and J by 6 bases, with 9 bases of the junction left unmatched. The length of the CDR3 is 16 residues. CDR1 LNHDA and CDR2 SQIVND come from the germline V gene (reference sequence). The chain's CDR3 is CASSISSRGLGNEQFF. The CDR3 nucleotides read TGTGCCAGTAGTATATCCTCAAGGGGACTAGGCAATGAGCAGTTCTTC.

The J gene is TRBJ1-2, the V gene TRBV2; possible D gene TRBD1, 5 bases. V dropped 6 bases and J dropped 3 bases, with 11 bases sitting between them. Germline CDR1 SNHLY, CDR2 FYNNEI. This CDR3 spans 13 amino acids. The CDR3 sequence is CASRGGTDYGYTF. CDR3 DNA: TGTGCCAGCAGGGGCGGGACGGACTATGGCTACACCTTC.

The V gene is TRBV7-6, the J gene TRBJ1-5; 8 bases map to TRBD1. This CDR3 has 13 residues. CDR1 is SGHVS and CDR2 is FNYEAQ in the germline V gene. After removal of 8 bases from V and 3 bases from J, the junction contained 3 bases not matched to a gene. This CDR3 reads CASSRGPNQPQHF. The CDR3 DNA sequence: TGTGCCAGCTCCAGGGGGCCCAATCAGCCCCAGCATTTT. Combining the CDR3 with reference TRBV7-6 and TRBJ1-5 gives the whole variable domain GAGVSQSPRYKVTKRGQDVALRCDPISGHVSLYWYRQALGQGPEFLTYFNYEAQQDKSGLPNDRFSAERPEGSISTLTIQRTEQRDSAMYRCASSRGPNQPQHFGDGTRLSIL.

The chain couples TRBV5-1 to TRBJ2-7; 10 bases are a match to TRBD2. The CDR3 covers 15 residues. V shed 5 bases and J 2 bases; nucleotides not matched to a gene: 7. Per germline, CDR1 SGHRS and CDR2 YFSETQ. The CDR3 region has the DNA TGCGCCAGCAGATATAGCGGGGGGCCAACCTACGAGCAGTACTTC. This encodes CASRYSGGPTYEQYF.